This TCR beta chain was recovered during a study of OX40 agonist ivuxolimab in advanced cancers. Study information: Treatment received earlier with anti-PD-1, anti-PD-L1 or anti-CTLA-4 agents was allowed, and around 40% had some.

Study-level results: People who partly responded at 0.1-3.0 mg/kg had some of the least clonal expansion seen.

The table lists this clone with a few counts. Its cognate antigen is unknown. Clones were sequenced by immunoSEQ multiplex PCR, and TCRdb holds only the in-frame ones, with some missing. The sample yields almost 85,000 clones, 85% to 90% seen once. Per germline, CDR1 SNHLY and CDR2 FYNNEI. V lost 7 bases, J lost 3 bases, and 12 bases lay in between. CDR3 length: 13 residues. The chain couples TRBV2 to TRBJ1-2, with unresolved D. The source is an adult with an advanced solid tumor such as melanoma, head and neck, liver or kidney cancer. Material: CD4+ or CD8+ T cells sorted from blood, obtained in a trial of the OX40 agonist ivuxolimab. As DNA, the CDR3 is TGTGCCAGCAATTCGGGAAGGGACTATGGCTACACCTTC. Residues: CASNSGRDYGYTF. Full variable domain (missing parts from reference TRBV2 and TRBJ1-2): EPEVTQTPSHQVTQMGQEVILRCVPISNHLYFYWYRQILGQKVEFLVSFYNNEISEKSEIFDDQFSVERPDGSNFTLKIRSTKLEDSAMYFCASNSGRDYGYTFGSGTRLTVV.